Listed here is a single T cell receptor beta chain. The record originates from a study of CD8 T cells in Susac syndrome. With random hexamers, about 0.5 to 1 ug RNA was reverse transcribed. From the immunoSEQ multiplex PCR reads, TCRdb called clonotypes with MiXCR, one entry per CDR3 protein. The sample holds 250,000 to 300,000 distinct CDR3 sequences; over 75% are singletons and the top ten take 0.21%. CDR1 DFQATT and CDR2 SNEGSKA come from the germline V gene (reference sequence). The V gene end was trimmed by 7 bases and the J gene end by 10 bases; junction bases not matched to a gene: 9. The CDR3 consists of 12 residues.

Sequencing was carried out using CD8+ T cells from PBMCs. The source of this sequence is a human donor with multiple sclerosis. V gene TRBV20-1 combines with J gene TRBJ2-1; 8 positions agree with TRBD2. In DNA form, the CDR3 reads TGCAGTGTTCGGGGGGGGCTTAGGGAGCAGTTCTTC. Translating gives CSVRGGLREQFF.